This TCR beta chain was captured in a study of cytomegalovirus exposure and HLA in healthy donors. The PCR used 60 Vbeta and 13 Jbeta primers. Some clones are missing from TCRdb's copy, which holds only in-frame ones; the method was immunoSEQ multiplex PCR. The table has fewer than 150,000 clones, about four fifths seen once. CDR1 is MDHEN and CDR2 is SYDVKM in the germline V gene. This CDR3 is 16 amino acids long. V was clipped by 4 bases and J by 0 bases; unmatched bases: 6. The receptor comes from a man aged 25 to 45 in good health and CMV-seronegative. The V gene is TRBV28, the J gene TRBJ1-1; 9 bases are shared with TRBD1. The sequenced sample consisted of PBMCs. CDR3 nucleotide sequence: TGTGCCAGCAGTTACGGGACAGGGACCATGAACACTGAAGCTTTCTTT. It is translated as CASSYGTGTMNTEAFF.